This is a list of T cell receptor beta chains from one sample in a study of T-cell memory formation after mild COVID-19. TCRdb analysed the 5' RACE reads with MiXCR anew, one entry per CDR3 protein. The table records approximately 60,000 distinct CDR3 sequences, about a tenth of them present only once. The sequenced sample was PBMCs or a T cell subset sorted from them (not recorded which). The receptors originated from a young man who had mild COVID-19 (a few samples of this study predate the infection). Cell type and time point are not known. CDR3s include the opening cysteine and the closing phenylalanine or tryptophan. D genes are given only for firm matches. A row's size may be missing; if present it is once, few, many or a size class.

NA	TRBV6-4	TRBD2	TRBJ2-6	CASSRTGGQRGPGANVLTF	TGTGCCAGCAGCCGCACTGGGGGCCAGCGGGGGCCCGGGGCCAACGTCCTGACTTTC
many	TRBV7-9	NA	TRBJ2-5	CASSLGTVGETQYF	TGTGCCAGCAGCTTAGGGACCGTAGGAGAGACCCAGTACTTC
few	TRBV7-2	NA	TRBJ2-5	CASSTGLRGEETQYF	TGTGCCAGCAGCACGGGCCTTAGGGGGGAAGAGACCCAGTACTTC
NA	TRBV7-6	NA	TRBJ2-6	CASNSMAGGIPGGANVLTF	TGTGCCAGCAACTCGATGGCAGGGGGGATTCCTGGTGGGGCCAACGTCCTGACTTTC
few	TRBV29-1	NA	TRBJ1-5	CSVGGIGGQPQHF	TGCAGCGTTGGTGGGATTGGGGGTCAGCCCCAGCATTTT
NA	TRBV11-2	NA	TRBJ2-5	CASSPGVTQYF	TGTGCCAGCAGCCCTGGAGTAACCCAGTACTTC
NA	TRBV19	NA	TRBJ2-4	CASSGFATRNIQYF	TGTGCCAGTAGTGGGTTCGCGACAAGAAACATTCAGTACTTC
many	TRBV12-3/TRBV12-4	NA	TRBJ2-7	CASRRDIYEQYF	TGTGCCAGCAGGCGGGACATTTACGAGCAGTACTTC
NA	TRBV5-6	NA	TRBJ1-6	CASSWSNSPLHF	TGTGCCAGCAGCTGGAGTAATTCACCCCTCCACTTT
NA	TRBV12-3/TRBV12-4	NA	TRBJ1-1	CASSPNRHTEAFF	TGTGCCAGCAGTCCCAATCGGCATACTGAAGCTTTCTTT
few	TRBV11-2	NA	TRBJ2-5	CASSTRPGQETQYF	TGTGCCAGCAGCACAAGACCCGGGCAAGAGACCCAGTACTTC
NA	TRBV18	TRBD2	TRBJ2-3	CASSPRRGGPDTQYF	TGTGCCAGCTCACCACGGCGGGGGGGACCAGATACGCAGTATTTT
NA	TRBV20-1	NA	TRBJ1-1	CSASGRWNTEAFF	TGCAGTGCTAGCGGCAGATGGAACACTGAAGCTTTCTTT
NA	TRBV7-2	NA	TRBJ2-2	CASSSGGWNGELFF	TGTGCCAGCAGCTCCGGCGGATGGAACGGGGAGCTGTTTTTT
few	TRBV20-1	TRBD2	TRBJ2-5	CSARGSGGARETQYF	TGCAGTGCAAGGGGTAGCGGGGGGGCCCGGGAGACCCAGTACTTC
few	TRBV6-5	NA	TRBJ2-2	CASSYSFWGDKAGELFF	TGTGCCAGCAGTTACTCGTTTTGGGGGGATAAGGCCGGGGAGCTGTTTTTT
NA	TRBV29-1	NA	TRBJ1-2	CSVEPGYTF	TGCAGCGTTGAACCCGGCTACACCTTC
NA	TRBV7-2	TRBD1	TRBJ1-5	CASSSKAGTGGEEPQHF	TGTGCCAGCAGCTCAAAGGCGGGGACAGGGGGCGAAGAACCCCAGCATTTT
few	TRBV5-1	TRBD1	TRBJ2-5	CASSYRGSQETQYF	TGCGCCAGCAGCTACAGGGGTTCTCAAGAGACCCAGTACTTC
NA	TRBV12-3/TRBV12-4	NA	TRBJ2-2	CASRELDTGELFF	TGTGCCAGCAGGGAACTTGACACCGGGGAGCTGTTTTTT
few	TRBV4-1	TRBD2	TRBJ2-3	CASSQLISGGRADTQYF	TGCGCCAGCAGCCAACTTATTAGCGGGGGTAGGGCCGATACGCAGTATTTT
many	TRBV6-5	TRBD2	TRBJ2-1	CVSGSGGSYNEQFF	TGTGTCTCGGGTAGCGGGGGGTCCTACAATGAGCAGTTCTTC
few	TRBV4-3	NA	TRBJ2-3	CASSQGGARTDTQYF	TGCGCCAGCAGCCAAGGCGGGGCCCGCACAGATACGCAGTATTTT
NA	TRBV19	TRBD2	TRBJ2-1	CASSVTSGEYNEQFF	TGTGCCAGTAGTGTTACTAGCGGGGAATACAATGAGCAGTTCTTC
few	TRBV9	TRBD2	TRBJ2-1	CASSVGAGGYNEQFF	TGTGCCAGCAGCGTAGGAGCGGGGGGGTACAATGAGCAGTTCTTC
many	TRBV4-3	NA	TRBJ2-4	CASSQDSNIQYF	TGCGCCAGCAGCCAAGATTCAAACATTCAGTACTTC
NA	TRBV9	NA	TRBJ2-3	CASSLGGIRTDTQYF	TGTGCCAGCAGTCTGGGAGGTATTCGCACAGATACGCAGTATTTT
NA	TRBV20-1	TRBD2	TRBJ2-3	CSASPRAGRRYDTQYF	TGCAGTGCTAGTCCCAGGGCCGGGAGGCGTTACGATACGCAGTATTTT
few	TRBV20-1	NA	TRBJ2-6	CSARDQSSSDVLTF	TGCAGTGCTAGAGATCAGAGCTCATCGGACGTCCTGACTTTC
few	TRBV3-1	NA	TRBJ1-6	CASSQRAYNSPLHF	TGTGCCAGCAGCCAACGGGCATATAATTCACCCCTCCACTTT
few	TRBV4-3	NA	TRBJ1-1	CASSQDRWDNTEAFF	TGCGCCAGCAGCCAAGATCGGTGGGATAACACTGAAGCTTTCTTT
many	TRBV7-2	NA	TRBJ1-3	CASSLALSPPIYF	TGTGCCAGCAGCTTAGCGCTCTCTCCGCCCATATATTTT
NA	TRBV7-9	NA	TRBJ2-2	CASSRRGRGGELFF	TGTGCCAGCAGCCGTCGCGGCCGCGGCGGGGAGCTGTTTTTT
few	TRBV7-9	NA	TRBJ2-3	CASSLMGLADTQYF	TGTGCCAGCAGCTTAATGGGGCTGGCAGATACGCAGTATTTT
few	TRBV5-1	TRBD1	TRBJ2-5	CASSLANTGGETQYF	TGCGCCAGCAGCTTGGCCAACACAGGGGGAGAGACCCAGTACTTC
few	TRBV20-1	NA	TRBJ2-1	CSAKGGWEQFF	TGCAGTGCAAAGGGGGGTTGGGAGCAGTTCTTC
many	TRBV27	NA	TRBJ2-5	CASSLSSAAWAQYF	TGTGCCAGCAGTTTATCGTCTGCCGCATGGGCCCAGTACTTC